This TCR beta chain came from a study of T cells in Graves' hyperthyroidism and ophthalmopathy. Findings of the study overall: The majority of expanded thyroid clonotypes above 0.001 also appeared in blood.

In the ophthalmopathy cohort, Clinical Activity Score was at least 3, NOSPECS grade at least 4, and duration under 3 months. Source material for PBMCs was 10 ml fresh peripheral blood. This clonotype has just a few counts. The antigen is unknown. Unmatched junction bases numbered 8, after V lost 6 bases and J lost 0 bases. Germline V gene sequence: CDR1 MNHNS, CDR2 SASEGT. The CDR3 runs 17 residues. The source material, RNA transcripts, was used to amplify TCR beta CDR3 regions. An initial round of RT-PCR targeting the TCR CDR3 relied on the HTBI primer set. TCRdb reprocessed the multiplex PCR reads with MiXCR, giving one entry per CDR3 protein. The sample lists hundreds of thousands of distinct CDR3 sequences; around 21% were seen once.

This TCR was recovered from a man younger than 40 with Graves' ophthalmopathy. The rearrangement joins TRBV6-1 to TRBJ2-6; TRBD2 aligns across 7 bases. Sequenced sample: blood. The CDR3 reads CASRQAGKGSGANVLTF. CDR3 sequence (DNA): TGTGCCAGCAGGCAAGCGGGGAAGGGCTCTGGGGCCAACGTCCTGACTTTC.